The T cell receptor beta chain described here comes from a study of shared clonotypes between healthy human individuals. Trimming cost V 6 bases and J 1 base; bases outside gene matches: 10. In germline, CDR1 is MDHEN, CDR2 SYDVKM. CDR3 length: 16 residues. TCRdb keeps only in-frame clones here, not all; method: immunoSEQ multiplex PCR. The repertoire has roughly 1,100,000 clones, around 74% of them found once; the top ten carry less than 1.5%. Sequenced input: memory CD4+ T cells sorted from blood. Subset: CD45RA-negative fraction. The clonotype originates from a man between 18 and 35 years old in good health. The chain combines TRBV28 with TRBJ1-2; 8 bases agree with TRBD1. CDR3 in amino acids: CASRSAGGAYNYGYTF. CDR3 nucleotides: TGTGCCAGCAGGTCGGCAGGGGGCGCTTATAACTATGGCTACACCTTC.